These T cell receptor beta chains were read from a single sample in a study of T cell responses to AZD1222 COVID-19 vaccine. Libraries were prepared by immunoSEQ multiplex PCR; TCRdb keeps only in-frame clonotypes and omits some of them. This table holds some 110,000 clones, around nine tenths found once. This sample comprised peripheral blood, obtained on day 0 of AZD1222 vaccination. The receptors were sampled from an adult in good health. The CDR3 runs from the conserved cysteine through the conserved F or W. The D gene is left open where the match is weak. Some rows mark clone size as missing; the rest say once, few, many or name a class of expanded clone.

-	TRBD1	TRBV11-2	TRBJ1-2	TGTGCCAGCAGCTTAGCTGGACAGGGGGCGTTCGGCTACACCTTC	CASSLAGQGAFGYTF
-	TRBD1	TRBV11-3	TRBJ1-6	TGTGCCAGCAGCTTGAGGGGACAGGGCAGGAAGGAGGCTTCACCCCTCCACTTT	CASSLRGQGRKEASPLHF
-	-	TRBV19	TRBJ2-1	TGTGCCAGTAGTATAGTCGGCAGTGGTAGCGGCTACAATGAGCAGTTCTTC	CASSIVGSGSGYNEQFF
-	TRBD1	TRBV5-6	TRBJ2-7	TGTGCCAGCAGCTTGGGTGGACAGGGCTCCTACGAGCAGTACTTC	CASSLGGQGSYEQYF
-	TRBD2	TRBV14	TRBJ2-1	TGTGCCAGCAGCCAAGATAGACTAGCGGGGGAAGACTGGTTCTTC	CASSQDRLAGEDWFF
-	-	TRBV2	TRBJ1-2	TGTGCCAGCCACTCCAGAACGGATGGCTACACCTTC	CASHSRTDGYTF
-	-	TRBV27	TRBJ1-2	TGTGCCAGCAGTTTAACCCCTAACTATGGCTACACCTTC	CASSLTPNYGYTF
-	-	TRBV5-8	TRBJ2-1	TGTGCCAGCAGCTTTTATTTGGGGAATGAGCAGTTCTTC	CASSFYLGNEQFF
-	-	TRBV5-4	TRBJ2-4	TGTGCCAGCAGCCCTTTGGACATTCAGTACTTC	CASSPLDIQYF
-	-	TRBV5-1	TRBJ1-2	TGCGCCAGCAGCTTGGATGGCAGGGGTTTTCCTGGCTACACCTTC	CASSLDGRGFPGYTF
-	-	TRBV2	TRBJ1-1	TGTGCCAGCAGTGAATACGGCAGGGAGAACACTGAAGCTTTCTTT	CASSEYGRENTEAFF
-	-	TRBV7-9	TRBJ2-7	TGTGCCAGCAGCCCCGCGAGTTCCCTCTCCTACGAGCAGTACTTC	CASSPASSLSYEQYF
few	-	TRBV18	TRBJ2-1	TGTGCCAGCACCCGGGACCAAAACAATGAGCAGTTCTTC	CASTRDQNNEQFF
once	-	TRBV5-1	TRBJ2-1	TGCGCCAGCAGCCCCCGGCGGTTTAATGAGCAGTTCTTC	CASSPRRFNEQFF
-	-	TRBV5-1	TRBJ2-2	TGCGCCAGCAGCTTGGAAGGAGAAAACACCGGGGAGCTGTTTTTT	CASSLEGENTGELFF
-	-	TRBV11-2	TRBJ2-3	TGTGCCAGCAGCTTAGGTCAGACAGCTGGGACAGATACGCAGTATTTT	CASSLGQTAGTDTQYF
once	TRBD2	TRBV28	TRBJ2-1	TGTGCCAGCAGGAACCCGGGACTAGGAGCCAATGAGCAGTTCTTC	CASRNPGLGANEQFF
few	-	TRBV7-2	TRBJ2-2	TGTGCCAGCGGGAGATGGGGGACCGGGGAGCTGTTTTTT	CASGRWGTGELFF
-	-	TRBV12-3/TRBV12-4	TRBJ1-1	TGTGCTGGGGCAGGGGTCCCCCGCACTGAAGCTTTCTTT	CAGAGVPRTEAFF
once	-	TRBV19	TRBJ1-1	TGTGCCAGTAGTATAGGGGCCGAGAACACTGAAGCTTTCTTT	CASSIGAENTEAFF
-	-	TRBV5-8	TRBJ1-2	TGTGCCAGCAGCTCATATGGCTACACCTTC	CASSSYGYTF
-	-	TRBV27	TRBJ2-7	TGTGCCAGCAGTTTTAGCCCCCTCCCCCTTACGGAGCAGTACTTC	CASSFSPLPLTEQYF
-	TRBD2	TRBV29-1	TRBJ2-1	TGCAGCGTTGAGGGACTAGCGGGAGGGCCGACTTACAATGAGCAGTTCTTC	CSVEGLAGGPTYNEQFF
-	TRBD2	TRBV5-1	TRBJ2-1	TGCGCCAGCAGCTTTGAACTAGCGGGCTACAATGAGCAGTTCTTC	CASSFELAGYNEQFF
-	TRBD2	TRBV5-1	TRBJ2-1	TGCGCCAGCAGCTTGGCCGGGACTAACAATGAGCAGTTCTTC	CASSLAGTNNEQFF
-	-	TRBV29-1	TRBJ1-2	TGCAGCGACGTCCGGGACGGCCTTCAGGGAGGCTACACCTTC	CSDVRDGLQGGYTF
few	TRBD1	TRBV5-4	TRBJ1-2	TGTGCCAGCAGCTTGGAGGACAGGGCTTCCTCCGGCTACACCTTC	CASSLEDRASSGYTF
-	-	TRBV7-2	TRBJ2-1	TGTGCCAGCAGCTTACTTTCGAGCTCCTACAATGAGCAGTTCTTC	CASSLLSSSYNEQFF
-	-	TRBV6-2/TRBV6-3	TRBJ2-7	TGTGCCAGCAGCCCTGGGGGACAGCAGTACTTC	CASSPGGQQYF
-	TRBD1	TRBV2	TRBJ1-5	TGTGCCAGCAGCGCCACAGGGGGCCATCAGCCCCAGCATTTT	CASSATGGHQPQHF
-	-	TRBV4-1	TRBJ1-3	TGCGCCAGCAGCCAAGATACTACTCCAGCGAGCTCTGGAAACACCATATATTTT	CASSQDTTPASSGNTIYF
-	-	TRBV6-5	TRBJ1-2	TGTGCCAGCACTCTCGGGACCAATTATGGCTACACCTTC	CASTLGTNYGYTF
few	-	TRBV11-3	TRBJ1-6	TGTGCCAGCAGCTTATTTCTCGCGCAGGTTGATTCACCCCTCCACTTT	CASSLFLAQVDSPLHF
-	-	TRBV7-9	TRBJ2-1	TGTGCCAGCAGCTCCCCCAGTGTCAATGAGCAGTTCTTC	CASSSPSVNEQFF
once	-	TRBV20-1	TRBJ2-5	TGCAGTGCCCCGGCGTCGGAGACCCAGTACTTC	CSAPASETQYF
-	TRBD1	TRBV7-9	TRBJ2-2	TGTGCCAGCAGCCCCCGGGACAGAGGGACCGGGGAGCTGTTTTTT	CASSPRDRGTGELFF
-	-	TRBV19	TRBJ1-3	TGTGCCAGTAGTATCCGGACCCAAAGCTCTGGAAACACCATATATTTT	CASSIRTQSSGNTIYF
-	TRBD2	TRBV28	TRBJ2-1	TGTGCCAGCAGACCCTCGACTAGCGGGAGTGGGAATGAGCAGTTCTTC	CASRPSTSGSGNEQFF
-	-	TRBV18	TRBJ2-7	TGTGCCAGCTCAACGGGTGGGGGGATCCACGAGCAGTACTTC	CASSTGGGIHEQYF
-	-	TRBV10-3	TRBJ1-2	TGTGCCATCAGTGAGTCGAGGGACCGGGATGGCTACACCTTC	CAISESRDRDGYTF
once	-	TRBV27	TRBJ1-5	TGTGCCAGCAGAATTCATGACGGCGGGCAGCCCCAGCATTTT	CASRIHDGGQPQHF
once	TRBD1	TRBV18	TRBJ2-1	TGTGCCAGCTCACCACAGGGGGCGCTGAATGAGCAGTTCTTC	CASSPQGALNEQFF